This T cell receptor beta chain comes out of a study of Tregs in tolerant kidney transplant recipients. Regarding the study as a whole: Findings come from small patient numbers and require larger validation.

Here immunoSEQ multiplex PCR was the method, and the copy in TCRdb shows in-frame clones only, minus some. The sample has roughly 86,000 clones, over 85% seen once; the top ten hold 1.5% to 2%. V shed 2 bases and J shed 2 bases, with 16 bases lying between them. CDR1 is SGHVS and CDR2 is FNYEAQ in the germline V gene. This CDR3 spans 17 amino acids. Turning to this clone: What it binds is unknown.

The nonmyeloablative bone marrow transplants came from related graft donors, with transient mixed chimerism. Unstimulated Tregs (CD4+CD25+CD127-) and CD4+CD25- non-Tregs were sorted from PBMCs. This sample comprised CD4+ T cells from blood (PBMCs), obtained 12 months after the transplant. This clonotype was obtained from a human patient who received a combined kidney and bone marrow transplant. The T cells may partly be graft donor cells. The chain employs TRBV7-6 and TRBJ2-1, with D maybe TRBD1 (6 bases). CDR3 loop: CASSLRPSGVAYNEQFF. CDR3 DNA: TGTGCCAGCAGCTTACGACCCTCAGGGGTTGCCTACAATGAGCAGTTCTTC.